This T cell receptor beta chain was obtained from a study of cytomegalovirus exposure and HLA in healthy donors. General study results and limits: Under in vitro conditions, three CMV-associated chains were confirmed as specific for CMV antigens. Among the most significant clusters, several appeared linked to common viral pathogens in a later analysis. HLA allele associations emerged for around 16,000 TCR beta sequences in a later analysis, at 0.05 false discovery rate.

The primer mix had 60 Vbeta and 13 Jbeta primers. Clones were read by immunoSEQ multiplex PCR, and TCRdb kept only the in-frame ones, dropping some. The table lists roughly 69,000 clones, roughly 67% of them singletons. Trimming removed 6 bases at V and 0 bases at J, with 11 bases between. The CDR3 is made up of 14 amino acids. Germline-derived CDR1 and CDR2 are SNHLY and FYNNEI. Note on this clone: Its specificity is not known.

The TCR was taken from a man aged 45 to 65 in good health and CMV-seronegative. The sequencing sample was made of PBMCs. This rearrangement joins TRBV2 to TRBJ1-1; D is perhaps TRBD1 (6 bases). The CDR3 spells CASSETGMNTEAFF. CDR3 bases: TGTGCCAGCAGCGAAACAGGGATGAACACTGAAGCTTTCTTT.